This T cell receptor (beta chain) was captured in a study of blood T cells in healthy people across ages. A word on this clonotype: Its cognate antigen is unknown.

Together with a sample-barcoded 5' primer, a J-beta primer mix was included in a second PCR lasting roughly 7 to 11 cycles. One entry per CDR3 protein results from TCRdb running MiXCR on the 5' RACE reads. In the table there are fewer than 2 million distinct CDR3 sequences, approximately 40% of which are singletons. Individuals who donated were healthy Caucasians from Russia aged about 6 to 100. General study findings and limits: A conclusive naive versus antigen-experienced comparison was prevented by the unsorted PBMCs. A strong correlation was seen between TCR beta diversity and naive T cell percentage. Long-lived donors exceeded aged donors in naive CD4+ cells and diversity.

This clonotype was obtained from a human donor in good health. The sequencing input was blood.

The CDR3 DNA reads TGTGCCAGCAGCTCCCAAGGACTAGCGGCAGATACGCAGTATTTT. It is translated as CASSSQGLAADTQYF. V and J are TRBV12-3 or TRBV12-4 and TRBJ2-3, with 10 bases that match TRBD2. J gave up 4 bases and V 6 bases, and 7 bases lay outside the gene matches. The CDR3 has 15 amino acids.